Listed below are T cell receptor beta chains from one sample, sequenced in a study of somatic mutations in cytotoxic T cells in rheumatoid arthritis. The repertoire was sequenced with immunoSEQ multiplex PCR; TCRdb's copy has only in-frame clones and lacks some. The table lists 15,000 to 25,000 clones, roughly four fifths of them singletons. Specimen: CD8+ T cells sorted from blood. The source of these receptors is a woman in her fifties or sixties in good health. Each CDR3 is given with its conserved first and last residue. Fields, in order: J gene, V gene, D gene, clone size, CDR3 DNA, CDR3 protein. D genes are given only for firm matches. Clone size appears in some rows only: once, few, many, or a class for an expanded clone.

TRBJ1-1 TRBV5-6 . once TGTGCCAGCAGTTTCGGTCCAGGCGACACTGAAGCTTTCTTT CASSFGPGDTEAFF
TRBJ1-5 TRBV19 . once TGTGCCAGCGCGAGGAGCTTAACGGGTCAGCCCCAGCATTTT CASARSLTGQPQHF
TRBJ1-1 TRBV6-1 TRBD1 . TGTGCCAGCACAAGGGACAGGGGGAAGACTGAAGCTTTCTTT CASTRDRGKTEAFF
TRBJ2-5 TRBV5-4 TRBD2 . TGTGCCAGCAGCTTGGCCACGGGACTAGCGGCTCAAGAGACCCAGTACTTC CASSLATGLAAQETQYF
TRBJ2-7 TRBV9 . . TGTGCCAGCAGCGTAGTATCTGATTCCTACGAGCAGTACTTC CASSVVSDSYEQYF
TRBJ1-2 TRBV2 . . TGTGCCAGCAGTGATAAGGTTTACTATGGCTACACCTTC CASSDKVYYGYTF
TRBJ2-3 TRBV9 . . TGTGCCAGCAGCCCCCGGGACATGAGCACAGATACGCAGTATTTT CASSPRDMSTDTQYF
TRBJ1-1 TRBV4-2 . . TGTGCCAGCAGCCAGCTCCCGGGCCCTGAAGCTTTCTTT CASSQLPGPEAFF
TRBJ2-1 TRBV11-1 TRBD2 . TGTGCCAGCAGAAGGACTAGCGGGAGCTTCCCCTACAATGAGCAGTTCTTC CASRRTSGSFPYNEQFF
TRBJ1-1 TRBV10-1 . . TGCGCCAGCAGGCTCGCGGCGAACACTGAAGCTTTCTTT CASRLAANTEAFF
TRBJ2-1 TRBV10-1 . . TGCGCCAGCAGTGAGGTGCAAGCGTCTGAGCAGTTCTTC CASSEVQASEQFF
TRBJ2-1 TRBV28 . . TGTGCCAGCAAGGCTTCCTCCTACAATGAGCAGTTCTTC CASKASSYNEQFF
TRBJ2-7 TRBV4-2 TRBD1 . TGTGCCAGCAGCTCGACAGGGTTCGAGCAGTACTTC CASSSTGFEQYF
TRBJ2-7 TRBV7-9 . . TGTGCCAGCAGCTTAGTAGGGGGAGCTGCTTACGAGCAGTACTTC CASSLVGGAAYEQYF
TRBJ2-6 TRBV5-4 . . TGTGCCAGCAGCATCACAGGGTATGGGGCCAACGTCCTGACTTTC CASSITGYGANVLTF
TRBJ2-1 TRBV6-4 . large TGTGCCAGCAGTTCACGCGATAACAATGAGCAGTTCTTC CASSSRDNNEQFF
TRBJ1-1 TRBV18 . . TGTGCCAGCTCACCAACCACGGTCCTGGGTGGTGAAGCTTTCTTT CASSPTTVLGGEAFF
TRBJ2-2 TRBV9 . . TGTGCCAGCAGCGAGAAGAACACCGGGGAGCTGTTTTTT CASSEKNTGELFF
TRBJ1-5 TRBV10-3 . . TGTGCCATCAGTCTCCAGCCGAATCAGCCCCAGCATTTT CAISLQPNQPQHF
TRBJ1-2 TRBV15 TRBD1 . TGTGCCACCAGCAGAGGGACAGGCTATGGCTACACCTTC CATSRGTGYGYTF
TRBJ2-7 TRBV7-9 TRBD2 . TGTGCCAGCAGCTTATCTACTAGCGGAGAATCCTACGAGCAGTACTTC CASSLSTSGESYEQYF
TRBJ2-1 TRBV15 TRBD1 medium-sized TGTGCCACCTCCGGGACAGACTACAATGAGCAGTTCTTC CATSGTDYNEQFF
TRBJ2-7 TRBV27 TRBD1 . TGTGCCAGCAGTTTAGGACAGGATCGGTACTTC CASSLGQDRYF
TRBJ2-1 TRBV27 . . TGTGCCAGCAGTTTATTGGGAGAACGGTCCTACAATGAGCAGTTCTTC CASSLLGERSYNEQFF
TRBJ1-2 TRBV5-6 TRBD1 . TGTGCCAGCAGCCACCAAACACAGGGGGCTTTATCTGGCTACACCTTC CASSHQTQGALSGYTF
TRBJ1-6 TRBV10-3 . . TGTGCCATCATGGGGACCTGGGGTTCACCCCTCCACTTT CAIMGTWGSPLHF
TRBJ1-4 TRBV27 TRBD1 . TGTGCCAGCAGTTTACAGGGGGCGTATGAAAAACTGTTTTTT CASSLQGAYEKLFF
TRBJ2-5 TRBV28 . . TGTGCCAGTCGAGGGTATGATGGAGAGACCCAGTACTTC CASRGYDGETQYF
TRBJ1-3 TRBV9 . . TGTGCCAGCAGCGGTACGGGGCGATTTTTAGGAAACACCATATATTTT CASSGTGRFLGNTIYF
TRBJ2-6 TRBV4-2 . . TGTGCCAGCAGCCAAGATCAGGGCTCTGGGGCCAACGTCCTGACTTTC CASSQDQGSGANVLTF
TRBJ2-3 TRBV30 . few TGTGCCTGGAGATCAGGGTGGGATACGCAGTATTTT CAWRSGWDTQYF
TRBJ2-7 TRBV7-6 . few TGTGCCAGCAGCTTATCCAGCCTACTCTCCTACGAGCAGTACTTC CASSLSSLLSYEQYF
TRBJ2-3 TRBV7-9 TRBD2 . TGTGCCAGCAGCTTTTATCCGGGACTAGCGGGAGATACGCAGTATTTT CASSFYPGLAGDTQYF
TRBJ1-2 TRBV11-1 . . TGTGCCAGCAGCTTAGCAGACTATGGCTACACCTTC CASSLADYGYTF
TRBJ2-7 TRBV4-2 TRBD2 once TGTGCCAGCAGCGACGGGGGGGGTTACGAGCAGTACTTC CASSDGGGYEQYF
TRBJ2-3 TRBV13 . . TGTGCCAGCAGGCACACGACAGATACGCAGTATTTT CASRHTTDTQYF
TRBJ2-3 TRBV11-2 . . TGTGCCAGCAGCCCTGGGACTTATTCAGATACGCAGTATTTT CASSPGTYSDTQYF
TRBJ2-1 TRBV13 . . TGTGCCAGCAGCGGGGTGGGGGAGTCGAGGAATGAGCAGTTCTTC CASSGVGESRNEQFF
TRBJ2-7 TRBV30 TRBD1 . TGTGCCTGGGGGGACAGGGGGGACGAGCAGTACTTC CAWGDRGDEQYF
TRBJ1-3 TRBV5-4 TRBD1 . TGTGCCAGCAGCTTGGATCCAGGGGGTTATGGAAACACCATATATTTT CASSLDPGGYGNTIYF
TRBJ2-7 TRBV19 . . TGTGCCAGTAAAGGGGGACCATCCTACGAGCAGTACTTC CASKGGPSYEQYF
TRBJ2-5 TRBV7-8 . . TGTGCCAGCAGCTTAGGGGCGCCTCAAGAGACCCAGTACTTC CASSLGAPQETQYF
TRBJ1-4 TRBV28 . . TGTGCCAGCAGTCGGGACGGTCATGAAAAACTGTTTTTT CASSRDGHEKLFF
TRBJ2-1 TRBV19 TRBD2 few TGTGCCAGTAGTATAGCGGCTAGCGGGAGTGGTGAGCAGTTCTTC CASSIAASGSGEQFF
TRBJ2-7 TRBV27 TRBD1 . TGTGCCAGCAGTGCCGGGACAGGCTACGAGCAGTACTTC CASSAGTGYEQYF
TRBJ2-1 TRBV21-1 . . TGTGCCAGCAGCAAATGTTTTAGCGGGGTCAGCTCCTACAATGAGCAGTTCTTC CASSKCFSGVSSYNEQFF
TRBJ2-3 TRBV2 . . TGTGCCAGCAGTACAGATACGCAGTATTTT CASSTDTQYF
TRBJ2-7 TRBV6-5 TRBD2 . TGTGCCAGCAGTAACGCAGCGGGGGCCGGGTACGAGCAGTACTTC CASSNAAGAGYEQYF
TRBJ2-3 TRBV27 TRBD2 . TGTGCCAGCAGTTACACTAGCGGGGGTCGCACAGATACGCAGTATTTT CASSYTSGGRTDTQYF
TRBJ1-1 TRBV4-1 TRBD1 . TGCGCCAGCAGCCTACAGGGGACGAGGACTGAAGCTTTCTTT CASSLQGTRTEAFF
TRBJ2-7 TRBV27 . . TGTGCCAGCAGTCCCTCGCTAGGTCCCCTAAACAACGAGCAGTACTTC CASSPSLGPLNNEQYF